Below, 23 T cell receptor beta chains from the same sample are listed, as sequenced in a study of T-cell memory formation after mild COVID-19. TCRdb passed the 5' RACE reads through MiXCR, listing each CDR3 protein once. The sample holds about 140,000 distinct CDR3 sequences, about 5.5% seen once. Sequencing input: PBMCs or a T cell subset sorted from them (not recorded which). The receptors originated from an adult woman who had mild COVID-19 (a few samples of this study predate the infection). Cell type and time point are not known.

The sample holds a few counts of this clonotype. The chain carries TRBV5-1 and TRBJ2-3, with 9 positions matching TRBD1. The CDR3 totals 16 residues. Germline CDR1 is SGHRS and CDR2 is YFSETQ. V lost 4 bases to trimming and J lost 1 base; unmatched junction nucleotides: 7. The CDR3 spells CASSRRWTGGTDTQYF. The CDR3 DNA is TGCGCCAGCAGCAGAAGATGGACAGGGGGCACAGATACGCAGTATTTT. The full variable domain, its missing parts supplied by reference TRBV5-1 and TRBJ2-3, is KAGVTQTPRYLIKTRGQQVTLSCSPISGHRSVSWYQQTPGQGLQFLFEYFSETQRNKGNFPGRFSGRQFSNSRSEMNVSTLELGDSALYLCASSRRWTGGTDTQYFGPGTRLTVL.

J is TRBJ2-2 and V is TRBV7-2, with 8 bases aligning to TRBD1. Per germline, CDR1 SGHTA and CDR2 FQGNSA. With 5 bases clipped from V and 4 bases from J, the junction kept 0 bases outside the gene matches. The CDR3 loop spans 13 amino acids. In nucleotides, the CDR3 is TGTGCCAGCAGCACAGGGGGCACCGGGGAGCTGTTTTTT. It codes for CASSTGGTGELFF.

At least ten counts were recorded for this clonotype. This chain's CDR3 is CASSPGPVGTDTQYF. The CDR3 bases are TGTGCCAGCAGCCCGGGGCCCGTTGGGACAGATACGCAGTATTTT. The V gene is TRBV11-2, the J gene TRBJ2-3, with D perhaps TRBD1 or TRBD2 (5 bases each). The CDR3 spans 15 residues. Trimming took off 5 bases at V and 3 bases at J, with 15 bases between the two ends. Germline CDR1 reads SGHAT; CDR2 reads FQNNGV.

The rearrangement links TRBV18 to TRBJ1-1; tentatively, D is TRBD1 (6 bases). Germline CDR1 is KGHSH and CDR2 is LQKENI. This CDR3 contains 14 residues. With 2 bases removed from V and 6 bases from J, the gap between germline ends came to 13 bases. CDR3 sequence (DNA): TGTGCCAGCTCACCAAGGAGGGACAAATCTGAAGCTTTCTTT. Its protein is CASSPRRDKSEAFF.

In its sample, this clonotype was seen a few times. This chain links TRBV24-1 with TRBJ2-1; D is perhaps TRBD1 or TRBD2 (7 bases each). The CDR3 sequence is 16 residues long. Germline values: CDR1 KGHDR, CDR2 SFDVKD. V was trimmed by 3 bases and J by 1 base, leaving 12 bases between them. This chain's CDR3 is CATSDARGGSYNEQFF. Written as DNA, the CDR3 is TGTGCCACCAGTGATGCCAGGGGGGGGTCCTACAATGAGCAGTTCTTC.

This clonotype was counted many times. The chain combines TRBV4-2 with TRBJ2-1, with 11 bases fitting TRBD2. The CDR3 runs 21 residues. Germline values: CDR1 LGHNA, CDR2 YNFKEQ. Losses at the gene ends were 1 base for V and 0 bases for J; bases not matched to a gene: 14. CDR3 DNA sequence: TGTGCCAGCAGCCAAGTTTTAGTACTAGCGGGAGCAAAAAGCTCCTACAATGAGCAGTTCTTC. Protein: CASSQVLVLAGAKSSYNEQFF.

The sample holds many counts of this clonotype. The CDR3: CASSPSGSRYEQYF. Written as DNA, the CDR3 is TGTGCCAGCAGCCCAAGCGGGAGCCGCTACGAGCAGTACTTC. The chain couples TRBV12-3 or TRBV12-4 to TRBJ2-7, with TRBD2 identical over 8 bases. The V segment lost 6 bases and the J segment 3 bases; nucleotides outside the gene matches: 7. The length of the CDR3 is 14 residues.

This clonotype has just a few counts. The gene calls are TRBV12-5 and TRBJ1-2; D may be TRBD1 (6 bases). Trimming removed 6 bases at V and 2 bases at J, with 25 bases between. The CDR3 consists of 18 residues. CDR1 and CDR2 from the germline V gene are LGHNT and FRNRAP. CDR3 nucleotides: TGTGCTAGTGGAACAGTGAGGGGCAGGGGCGTCACAAACTATGGCTACACCTTC. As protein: CASGTVRGRGVTNYGYTF.

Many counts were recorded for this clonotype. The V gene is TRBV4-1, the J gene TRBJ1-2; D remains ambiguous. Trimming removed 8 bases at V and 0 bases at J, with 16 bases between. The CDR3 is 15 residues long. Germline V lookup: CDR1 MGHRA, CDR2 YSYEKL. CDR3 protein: CASSPALATNYGYTF. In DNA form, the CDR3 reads TGCGCCAGCTCCCCTGCGCTAGCTACTAACTATGGCTACACCTTC.

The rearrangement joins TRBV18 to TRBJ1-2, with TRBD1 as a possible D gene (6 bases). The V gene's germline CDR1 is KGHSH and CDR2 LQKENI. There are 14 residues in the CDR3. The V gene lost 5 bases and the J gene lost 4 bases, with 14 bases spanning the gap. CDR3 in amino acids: CASSAEQGGYGYTF. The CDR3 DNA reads TGTGCCAGCTCAGCGGAACAGGGTGGCTATGGCTACACCTTC.

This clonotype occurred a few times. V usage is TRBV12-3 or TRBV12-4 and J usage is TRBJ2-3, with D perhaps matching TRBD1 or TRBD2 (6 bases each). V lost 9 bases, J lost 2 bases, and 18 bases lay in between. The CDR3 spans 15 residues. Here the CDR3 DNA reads TGTGCCAGTAGTCTCGGGGGCCTCGTCACAGATACGCAGTATTTT. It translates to CASSLGGLVTDTQYF.

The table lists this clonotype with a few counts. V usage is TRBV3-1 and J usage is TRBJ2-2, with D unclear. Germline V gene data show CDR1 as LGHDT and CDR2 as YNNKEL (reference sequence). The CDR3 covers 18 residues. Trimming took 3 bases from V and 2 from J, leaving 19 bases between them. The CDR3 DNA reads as TGTGCCAGCAGCCATCCCCCTTTTAGCCTAGGTAACACCGGGGAGCTGTTTTTT. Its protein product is CASSHPPFSLGNTGELFF.

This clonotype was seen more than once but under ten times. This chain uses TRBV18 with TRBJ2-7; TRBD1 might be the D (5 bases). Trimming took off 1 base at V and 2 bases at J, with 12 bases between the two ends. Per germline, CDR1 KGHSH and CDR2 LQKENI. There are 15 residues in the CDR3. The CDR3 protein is CASSPLGQGTYEQYF. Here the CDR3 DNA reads TGTGCCAGCTCACCACTCGGCCAGGGAACCTACGAGCAGTACTTC.

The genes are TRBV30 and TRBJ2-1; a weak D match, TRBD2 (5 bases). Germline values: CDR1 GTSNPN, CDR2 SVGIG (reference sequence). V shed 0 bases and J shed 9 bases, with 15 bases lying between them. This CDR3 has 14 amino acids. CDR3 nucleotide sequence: TGTGCCTGGAGTGTGGTCTTCGCGGGTGGTGAGCAGTTCTTC. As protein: CAWSVVFAGGEQFF.

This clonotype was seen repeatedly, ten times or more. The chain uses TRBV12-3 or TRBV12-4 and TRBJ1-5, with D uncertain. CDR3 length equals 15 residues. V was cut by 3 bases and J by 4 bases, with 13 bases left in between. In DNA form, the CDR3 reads TGTGCCAGCAGTTTCTTCGGGTCAGTGAATCAGCCCCAGCATTTT. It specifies CASSFFGSVNQPQHF.

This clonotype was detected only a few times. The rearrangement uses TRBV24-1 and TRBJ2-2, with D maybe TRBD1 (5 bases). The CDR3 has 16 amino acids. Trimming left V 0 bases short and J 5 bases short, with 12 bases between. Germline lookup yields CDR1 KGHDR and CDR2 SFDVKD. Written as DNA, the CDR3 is TGTGCCACCAGTGATTTGGGCAGGGTAGGAACCGGGGAGCTGTTTTTT. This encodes CATSDLGRVGTGELFF.

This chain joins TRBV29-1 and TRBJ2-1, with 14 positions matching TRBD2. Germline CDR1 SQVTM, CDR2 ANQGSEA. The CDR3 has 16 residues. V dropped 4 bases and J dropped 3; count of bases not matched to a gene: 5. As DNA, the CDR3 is TGCAGCGTTGCGGGGACTAGCGGGAGTGTCTACAATGAGCAGTTCTTC. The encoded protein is CSVAGTSGSVYNEQFF.

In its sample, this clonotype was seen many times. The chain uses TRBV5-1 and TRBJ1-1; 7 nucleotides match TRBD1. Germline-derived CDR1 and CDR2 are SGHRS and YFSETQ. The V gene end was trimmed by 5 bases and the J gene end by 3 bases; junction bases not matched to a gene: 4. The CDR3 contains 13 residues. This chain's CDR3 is CASRYDRDTEAFF. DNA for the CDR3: TGCGCCAGCAGATACGACAGGGACACTGAAGCTTTCTTT.

CDR3 sequence reads: CASSFRRRGAAYEQYF. DNA of the CDR3: TGTGCCAGCAGCTTCCGACGGCGGGGGGCCGCCTACGAGCAGTACTTC. The rearrangement uses TRBV5-6 and TRBJ2-7, with 8 nucleotides matching TRBD2. V gave up 2 bases and J gave up 2 bases; unmatched junction bases: 9. Germline CDR1 and CDR2: SGHDT and YYEEEE. The length of the CDR3 is 16 residues.

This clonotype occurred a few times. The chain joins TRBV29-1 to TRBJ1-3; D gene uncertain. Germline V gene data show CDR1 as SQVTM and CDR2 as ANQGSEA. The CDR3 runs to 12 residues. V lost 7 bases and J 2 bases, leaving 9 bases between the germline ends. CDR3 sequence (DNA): TGCAGCGGGAGTTCAGCTGGAAACACCATATATTTT. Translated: CSGSSAGNTIYF. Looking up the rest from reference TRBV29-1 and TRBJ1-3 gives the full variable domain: SAVISQKPSRDICQRGTSLTIQCQVDSQVTMMFWYRQQPGQSLTLIATANQGSEATYESGFVIDKFPISRPNLTFSTLTVSNMSPEDSSIYLCSGSSAGNTIYFGEGSWLTVV.

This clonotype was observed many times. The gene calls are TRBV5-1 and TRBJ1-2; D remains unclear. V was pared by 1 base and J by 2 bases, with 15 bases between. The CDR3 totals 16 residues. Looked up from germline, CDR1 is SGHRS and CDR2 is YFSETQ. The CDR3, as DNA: TGCGCCAGCAGCTTGAGCCTCATGGACGCCAACTATGGCTACACCTTC. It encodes CASSLSLMDANYGYTF.

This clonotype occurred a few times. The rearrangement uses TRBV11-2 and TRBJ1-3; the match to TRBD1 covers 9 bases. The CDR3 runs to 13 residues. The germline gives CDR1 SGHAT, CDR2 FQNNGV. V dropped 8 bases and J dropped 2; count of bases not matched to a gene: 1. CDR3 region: CASGQGTGNTIYF. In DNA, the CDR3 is TGTGCCAGCGGACAGGGGACTGGAAACACCATATATTTT.

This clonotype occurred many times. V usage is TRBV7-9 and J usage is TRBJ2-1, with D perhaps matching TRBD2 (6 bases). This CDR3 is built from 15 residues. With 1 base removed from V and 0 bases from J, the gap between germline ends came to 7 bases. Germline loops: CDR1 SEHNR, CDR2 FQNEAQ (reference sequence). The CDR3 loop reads CASSLVTSSYNEQFF. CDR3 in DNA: TGTGCCAGCAGCTTAGTGACTAGCTCCTACAATGAGCAGTTCTTC.